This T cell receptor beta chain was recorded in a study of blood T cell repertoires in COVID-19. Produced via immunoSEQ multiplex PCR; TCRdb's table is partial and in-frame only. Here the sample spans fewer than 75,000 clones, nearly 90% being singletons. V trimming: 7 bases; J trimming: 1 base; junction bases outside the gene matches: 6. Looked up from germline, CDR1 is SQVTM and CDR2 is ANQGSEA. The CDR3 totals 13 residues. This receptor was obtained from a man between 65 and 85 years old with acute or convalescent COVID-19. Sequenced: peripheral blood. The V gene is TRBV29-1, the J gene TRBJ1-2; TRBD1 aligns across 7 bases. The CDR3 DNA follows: TGCAGCGGGGCCGACAGGGTTAACTATGGCTACACCTTC. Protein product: CSGADRVNYGYTF.